This TCR beta chain was sequenced for a study of spatial heterogeneity in lung cancer. Background on the study: The study observed each unique TCR and UMI combination more than ten times on average in raw reads.

The CDR3 runs to 15 residues. Germline V gene data show CDR1 as LGHNA and CDR2 as YSLEER. Trimming removed 1 base from V and 2 bases from J, with 10 bases in between. This clonotype was counted at least ten times. Antigen specificity is unknown. A single record per CDR3 protein comes from TCRdb applying MiXCR to the 5' RACE reads. The sample contains over 25,000 distinct CDR3 sequences, under 8.5% of which appear only once. General study points: The numbers of ubiquitous and regional expanded TCRs correlated with ubiquitous and regional nonsynonymous mutations, respectively. Higher tumor mutation counts went along with higher counts of expanded intratumoral alpha and beta TCRs.

As to time point: sample taken at primary tumor resection. Samples were donated by 72 untreated early-stage non-small cell lung cancer patients. Tumor, nontumor lung or frozen PBMC supplied whole RNA that was sequenced unsorted. This TCR was sampled from a male donor with early-stage non-small cell lung cancer. V is TRBV4-3 and J is TRBJ2-3; tentative D call: TRBD2 (6 bases). The starting material was lung tumor tissue, obtained at surgery. The CDR3 loop is CASSQGGGATDTQYF. For the CDR3, the DNA is TGCGCCAGCAGCCAAGGGGGCGGGGCCACAGATACGCAGTATTTT.